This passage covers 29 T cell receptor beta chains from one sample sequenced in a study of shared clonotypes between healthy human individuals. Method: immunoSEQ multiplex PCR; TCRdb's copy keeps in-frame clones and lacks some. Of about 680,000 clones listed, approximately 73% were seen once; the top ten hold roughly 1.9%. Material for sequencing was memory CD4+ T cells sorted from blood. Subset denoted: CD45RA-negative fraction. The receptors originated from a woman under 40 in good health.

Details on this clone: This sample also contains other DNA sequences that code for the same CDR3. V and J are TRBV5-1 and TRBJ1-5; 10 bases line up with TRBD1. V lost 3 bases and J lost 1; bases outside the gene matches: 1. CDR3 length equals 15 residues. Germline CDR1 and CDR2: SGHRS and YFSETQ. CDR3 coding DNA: TGCGCCAGCAGCTCGGGACAGGGGAGCAATCAGCCCCAGCATTTT. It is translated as CASSSGQGSNQPQHF.

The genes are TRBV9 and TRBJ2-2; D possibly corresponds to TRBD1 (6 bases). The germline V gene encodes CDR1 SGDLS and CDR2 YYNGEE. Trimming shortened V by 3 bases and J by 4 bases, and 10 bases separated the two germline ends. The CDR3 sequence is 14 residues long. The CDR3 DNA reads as TGTGCCAGCAGCGGCAGGGGCCCCACCGGGGAGCTGTTTTTT. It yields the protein CASSGRGPTGELFF.

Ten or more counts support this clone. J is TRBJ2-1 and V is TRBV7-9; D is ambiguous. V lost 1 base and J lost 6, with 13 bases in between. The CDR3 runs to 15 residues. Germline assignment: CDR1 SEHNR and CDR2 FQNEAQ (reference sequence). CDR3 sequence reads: CASSLGVSPANEQFF. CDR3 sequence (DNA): TGTGCCAGCAGCTTAGGAGTCTCCCCAGCCAATGAGCAGTTCTTC.

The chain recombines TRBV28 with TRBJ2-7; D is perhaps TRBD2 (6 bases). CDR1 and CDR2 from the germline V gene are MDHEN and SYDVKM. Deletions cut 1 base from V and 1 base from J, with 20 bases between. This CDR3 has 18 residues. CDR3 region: CASSLFFKVSGLSYEQYF. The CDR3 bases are TGTGCCAGCAGTTTATTCTTTAAGGTTAGCGGTCTTTCCTACGAGCAGTACTTC.

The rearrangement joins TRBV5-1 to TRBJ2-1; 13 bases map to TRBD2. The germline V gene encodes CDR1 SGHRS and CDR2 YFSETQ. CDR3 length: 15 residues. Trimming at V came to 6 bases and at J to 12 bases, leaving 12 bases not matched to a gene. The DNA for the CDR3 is TGCGCCAGCACGCTCGGGACTAGCGGGATCGGGGGGCAGTTCTTC. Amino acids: CASTLGTSGIGGQFF.

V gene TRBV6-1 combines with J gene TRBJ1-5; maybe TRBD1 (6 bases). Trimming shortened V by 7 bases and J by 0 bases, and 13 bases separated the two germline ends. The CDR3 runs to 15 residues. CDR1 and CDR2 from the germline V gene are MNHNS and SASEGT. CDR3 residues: CASIGAGDSNQPQHF. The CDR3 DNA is TGTGCCAGCATCGGGGCAGGGGATAGCAATCAGCCCCAGCATTTT.

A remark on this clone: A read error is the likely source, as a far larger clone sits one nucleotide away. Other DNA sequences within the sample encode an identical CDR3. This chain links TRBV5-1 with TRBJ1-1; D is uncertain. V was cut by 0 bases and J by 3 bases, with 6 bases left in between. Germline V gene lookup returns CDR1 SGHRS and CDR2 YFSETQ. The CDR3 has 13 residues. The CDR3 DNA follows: TGCGCCAGCAGCTTGGCCCGCGACACTGAAGCTTTCTTT. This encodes CASSLARDTEAFF. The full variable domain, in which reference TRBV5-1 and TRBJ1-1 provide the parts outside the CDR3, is KAGVTQTPRYLIKTRGQQVTLSCSPISGHRSVSWYQQTPGQGLQFLFEYFSETQRNKGNFPGRFSGRQFSNSRSEMNVSTLELGDSALYLCASSLARDTEAFFGQGTRLTVV.

CDR3 sequence (DNA): TGTGCCAGCAGGGGAAGGGGGCTAGGGGGGATAAACAATGAGCAGTTCTTC. Protein product: CASRGRGLGGINNEQFF. The chain links TRBV27 to TRBJ2-1, with D possibly being TRBD1 (7 bases). The ends were cut back, 6 bases at V and 5 bases at J, with 23 bases in the middle. The CDR3 sequence is 17 residues long. CDR1 MNHEY and CDR2 SMNVEV come from the germline V gene (reference sequence).

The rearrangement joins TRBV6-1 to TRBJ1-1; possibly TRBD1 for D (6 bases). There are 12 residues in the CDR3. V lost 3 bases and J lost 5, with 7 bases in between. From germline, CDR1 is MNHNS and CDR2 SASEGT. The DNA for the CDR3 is TGTGCCAGCAGTGAGAGGGGGACTGAAGCTTTCTTT. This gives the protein CASSERGTEAFF.

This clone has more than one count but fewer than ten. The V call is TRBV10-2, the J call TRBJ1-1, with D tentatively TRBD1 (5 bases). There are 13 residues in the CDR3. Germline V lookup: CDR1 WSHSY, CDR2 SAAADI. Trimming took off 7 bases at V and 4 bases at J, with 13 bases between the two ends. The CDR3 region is CASKRGEGTEAFF. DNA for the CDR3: TGCGCCAGCAAGAGGGGAGAGGGCACTGAAGCTTTCTTT.

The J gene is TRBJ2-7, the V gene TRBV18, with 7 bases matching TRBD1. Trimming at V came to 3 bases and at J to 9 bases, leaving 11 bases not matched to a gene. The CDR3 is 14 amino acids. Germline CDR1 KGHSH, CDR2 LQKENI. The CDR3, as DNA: TGTGCCAGCTCACCGACAGGGCCCACCCTAGGGCAGTACTTC. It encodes CASSPTGPTLGQYF.

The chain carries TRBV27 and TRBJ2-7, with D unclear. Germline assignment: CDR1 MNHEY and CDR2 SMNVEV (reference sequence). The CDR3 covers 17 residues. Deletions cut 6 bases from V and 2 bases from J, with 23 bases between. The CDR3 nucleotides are TGTGCCAGCAGACGCTCGGCTGATCCGACCCGACCCTACGAGCAGTACTTC. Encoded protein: CASRRSADPTRPYEQYF.

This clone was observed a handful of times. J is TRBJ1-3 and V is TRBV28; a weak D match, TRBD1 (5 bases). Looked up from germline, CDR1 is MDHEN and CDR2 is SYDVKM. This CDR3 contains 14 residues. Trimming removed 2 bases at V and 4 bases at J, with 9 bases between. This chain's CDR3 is CASSLLRDGNTIYF. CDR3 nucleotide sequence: TGTGCCAGCAGTTTACTCAGGGACGGAAACACCATATATTTT.

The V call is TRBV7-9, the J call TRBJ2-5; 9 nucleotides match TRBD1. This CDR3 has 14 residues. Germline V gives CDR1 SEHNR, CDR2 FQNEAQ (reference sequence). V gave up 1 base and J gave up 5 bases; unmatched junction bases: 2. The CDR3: CASSLGDRGETQYF. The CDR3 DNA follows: TGTGCCAGCAGCTTAGGAGACAGGGGGGAGACCCAGTACTTC.

The CDR3 is CASREGLAGSYEQYF. The CDR3 DNA follows: TGTGCCAGCAGGGAGGGACTAGCGGGGAGCTACGAGCAGTACTTC. The V and J genes are TRBV7-9 and TRBJ2-7; TRBD2 matches 13 bases. The V segment lost 6 bases and the J segment 3 bases; nucleotides outside the gene matches: 5. Germline-derived CDR1 and CDR2 are SEHNR and FQNEAQ (reference sequence). This CDR3 region has 15 residues.

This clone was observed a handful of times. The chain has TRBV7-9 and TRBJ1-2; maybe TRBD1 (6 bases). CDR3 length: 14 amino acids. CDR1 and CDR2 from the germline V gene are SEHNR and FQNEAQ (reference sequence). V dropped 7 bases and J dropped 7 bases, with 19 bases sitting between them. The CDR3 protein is CASNLGGRVGGYTF. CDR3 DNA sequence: TGTGCCAGCAACCTAGGGGGAAGAGTGGGTGGCTACACCTTC.

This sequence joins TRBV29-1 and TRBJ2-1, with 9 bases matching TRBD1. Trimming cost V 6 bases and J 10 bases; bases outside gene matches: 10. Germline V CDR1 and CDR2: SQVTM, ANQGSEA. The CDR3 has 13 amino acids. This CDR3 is CSVHGQGSWEQFF. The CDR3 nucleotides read TGCAGCGTCCATGGACAGGGGTCTTGGGAGCAGTTCTTC.

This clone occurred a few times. Written as DNA, the CDR3 is TGTGCCAGCTCACCATGGGACGCGGACACCGGGGAGCTGTTTTTT. Its translation: CASSPWDADTGELFF. The chain links TRBV18 to TRBJ2-2, with D possibly being TRBD1 or TRBD2 (5 bases each). The ends were cut back, 2 bases at V and 3 bases at J, with 10 bases in the middle. The germline V gene has CDR1 KGHSH and CDR2 LQKENI. The CDR3 spans 15 residues.

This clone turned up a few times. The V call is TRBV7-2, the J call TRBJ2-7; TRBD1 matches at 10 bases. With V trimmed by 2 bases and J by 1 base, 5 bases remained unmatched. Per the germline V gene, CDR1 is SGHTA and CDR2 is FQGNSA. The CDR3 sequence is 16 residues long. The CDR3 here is CASSLFPGQGSYEQYF. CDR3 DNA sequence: TGTGCCAGCAGCTTATTCCCGGGACAGGGGTCCTACGAGCAGTACTTC.

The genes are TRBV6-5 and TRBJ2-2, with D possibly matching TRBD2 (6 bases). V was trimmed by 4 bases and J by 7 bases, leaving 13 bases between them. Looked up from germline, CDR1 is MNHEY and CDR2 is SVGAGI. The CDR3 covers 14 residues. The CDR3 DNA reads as TGTGCCAGCAGTTTCCGGGACTGGGGCGGGGAGCTGTTTTTT. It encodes CASSFRDWGGELFF.

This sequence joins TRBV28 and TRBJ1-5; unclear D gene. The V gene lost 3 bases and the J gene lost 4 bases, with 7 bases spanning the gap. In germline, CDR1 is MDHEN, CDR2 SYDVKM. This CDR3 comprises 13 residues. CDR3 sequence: CASSLLENQPQHF. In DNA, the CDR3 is TGTGCCAGCAGTTTGTTGGAAAATCAGCCCCAGCATTTT.

As DNA, the CDR3 is TGTGCCAGCAGCGTAGGTATGCGATCAGATACGCAGTATTTT. Translating gives CASSVGMRSDTQYF. V is TRBV9 and J is TRBJ2-3; no clear D. In germline, CDR1 is SGDLS, CDR2 YYNGEE. Trimming stripped 0 bases from V and 4 bases from J, with 9 bases between. The CDR3 sequence is 14 residues long.

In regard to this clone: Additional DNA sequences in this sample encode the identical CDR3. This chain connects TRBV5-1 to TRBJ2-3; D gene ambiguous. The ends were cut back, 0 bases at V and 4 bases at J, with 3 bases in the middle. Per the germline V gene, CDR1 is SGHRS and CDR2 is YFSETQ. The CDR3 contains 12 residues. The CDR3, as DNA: TGCGCCAGCAGCTTGGACCCAGATACGCAGTATTTT. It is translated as CASSLDPDTQYF.

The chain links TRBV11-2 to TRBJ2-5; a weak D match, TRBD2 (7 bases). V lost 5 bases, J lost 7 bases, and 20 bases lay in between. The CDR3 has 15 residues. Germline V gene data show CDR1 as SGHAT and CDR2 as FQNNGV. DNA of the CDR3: TGTGCCAGCAGCCCATCGGGGAGGGGGAGTGGGACCCAGTACTTC. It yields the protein CASSPSGRGSGTQYF.

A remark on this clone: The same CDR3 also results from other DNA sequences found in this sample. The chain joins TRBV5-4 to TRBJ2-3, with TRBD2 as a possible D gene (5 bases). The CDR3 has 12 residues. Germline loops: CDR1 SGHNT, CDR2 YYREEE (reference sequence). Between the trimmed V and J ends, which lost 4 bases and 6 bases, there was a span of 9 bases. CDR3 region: CASSVGGDTQYF. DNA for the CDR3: TGTGCCAGCAGCGTGGGCGGGGATACGCAGTATTTT.

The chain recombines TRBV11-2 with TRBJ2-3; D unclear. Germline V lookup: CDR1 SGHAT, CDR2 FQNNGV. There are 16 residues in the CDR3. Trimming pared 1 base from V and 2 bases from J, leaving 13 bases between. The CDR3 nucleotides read TGTGCCAGCAGCTTAGTTGGCCGGTGGGACACAGATACGCAGTATTTT. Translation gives CASSLVGRWDTDTQYF.

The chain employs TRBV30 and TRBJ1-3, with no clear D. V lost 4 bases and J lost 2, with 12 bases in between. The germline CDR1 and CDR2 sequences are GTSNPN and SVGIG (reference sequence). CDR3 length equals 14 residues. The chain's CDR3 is CAWTWSGAGNTIYF. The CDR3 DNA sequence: TGTGCCTGGACTTGGAGTGGGGCTGGAAACACCATATATTTT.

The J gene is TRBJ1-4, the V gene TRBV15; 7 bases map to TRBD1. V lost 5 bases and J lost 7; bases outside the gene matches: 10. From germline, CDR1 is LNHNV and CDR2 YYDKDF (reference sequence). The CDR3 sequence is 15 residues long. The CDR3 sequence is CATSGVQGRREKLFF. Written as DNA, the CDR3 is TGTGCCACCAGCGGCGTACAGGGGCGACGTGAAAAACTGTTTTTT.

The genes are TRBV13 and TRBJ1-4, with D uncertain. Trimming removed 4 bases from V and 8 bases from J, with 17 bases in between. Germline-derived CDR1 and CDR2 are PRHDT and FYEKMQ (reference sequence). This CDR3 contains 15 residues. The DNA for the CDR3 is TGTGCCAGCAGCTCACCCTCCTACCCCGGCGAAAAACTGTTTTTT. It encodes CASSSPSYPGEKLFF.